These 25 T cell receptor beta chains originate from one sample sequenced in a study of OX40 agonist ivuxolimab in advanced cancers. The method was immunoSEQ multiplex PCR; TCRdb's version includes in-frame clones alone and lacks a portion of them. In the table there are fewer than 20,000 clones, 75% to 80% of which are singletons. Sequences were derived from CD4+ or CD8+ T cells sorted from blood, sampled in a trial of the OX40 agonist ivuxolimab. These TCRs come from an adult with an advanced solid tumor such as melanoma, head and neck, liver or kidney cancer.

This clone turned up a few times. This chain uses TRBV6-1 with TRBJ2-7; D is ambiguous. The germline V and J ends were trimmed by 1 base and 3 bases, with 13 bases remaining between them. Germline assignment: CDR1 MNHNS and CDR2 SASEGT. This CDR3 spans 15 amino acids. This CDR3 reads CASSEEPYGRYEQYF. In DNA form, the CDR3 reads TGTGCCAGCAGTGAAGAACCTTACGGCCGCTACGAGCAGTACTTC.

The chain joins TRBV19 to TRBJ2-3; unclear D gene. Trimming cost V 3 bases and J 3 bases, with 4 bases left between them. The germline V gene encodes CDR1 LNHDA and CDR2 SQIVND (reference sequence). The CDR3 contains 12 residues. The chain's CDR3 is CASSIPTDTQYF. CDR3 sequence (DNA): TGTGCCAGTAGTATCCCTACAGATACGCAGTATTTT.

CDR3 amino acids: CASSLDNPSSYEQYF. The CDR3 DNA follows: TGTGCCAGCAGCTTGGACAACCCAAGCTCCTACGAGCAGTACTTC. V and J are TRBV11-2 and TRBJ2-7, with D perhaps TRBD1 (5 bases). V shed 3 bases and J shed 0 bases, with 12 bases lying between them. This CDR3 comprises 15 residues. Germline V gene sequence: CDR1 SGHAT, CDR2 FQNNGV. The full variable domain, completed using reference TRBV11-2 and TRBJ2-7, is EAGVAQSPRYKIIEKRQSVAFWCNPISGHATLYWYQQILGQGPKLLIQFQNNGVVDDSQLPKDRFSAERLKGVDSTLKIQPAKLEDSAVYLCASSLDNPSSYEQYFGPGTRLTVT.

Concerning this clone: This may arise from a read error, as a much more abundant clone is one base away. Within the sample, other DNA sequences also encode this same CDR3. The rearrangement joins TRBV6-1 to TRBJ1-2, with TRBD1 matching 7 bases. The CDR3 contains 13 residues. Germline loops: CDR1 MNHNS, CDR2 SASEGT. With V trimmed by 5 bases and J by 2 bases, 2 bases remained unmatched. CDR3 sequence reads: CASSPTGNYGYTF. The CDR3 region has the DNA TGTGCCAGCAGTCCGACAGGGAACTATGGCTACACCTTC.

V usage is TRBV15 and J usage is TRBJ1-1, with a weak D call TRBD1 (6 bases). The germline gives CDR1 LNHNV, CDR2 YYDKDF (reference sequence). The V and J ends lost 3 bases and 0 bases respectively, with 8 bases between them. The CDR3 is 14 amino acids. CDR3 coding DNA: TGTGCCACCAGCAGGGGGACATTGAACACTGAAGCTTTCTTT. Residues: CATSRGTLNTEAFF.

By proportion, this clone is medium-sized. V is TRBV14 and J is TRBJ2-7; no reliable D call. The CDR3 extends over 14 amino acids. CDR1 and CDR2 (germline): SGHDN, FVKESK. V was cut by 1 base and J by 1 base, with 8 bases left in between. CDR3 nucleotides: TGTGCCAGCAGCCAAGGAGTCAGGTCCTACGAGCAGTACTTC. This gives the protein CASSQGVRSYEQYF.

Notes on this clone: Since no conserved phenylalanine or tryptophan closes the CDR3, a read error is the likely cause. J is TRBJ2-7 and V is TRBV30; D assignment may be TRBD1 or TRBD2 (6 bases each). Trimming removed 3 bases from V and 6 bases from J, with 18 bases in between. The germline gives CDR1 GTSNPN, CDR2 SVGIG (reference sequence). The CDR3 extends over 14 amino acids. This CDR3 is CAWRRSGDSGEQYL. The CDR3 bases are TGTGCCTGGAGAAGATCAGGGGACTCAGGCGAGCAGTACCTC.

This chain joins TRBV19 and TRBJ2-5; D gene ambiguous. CDR1 is LNHDA and CDR2 is SQIVND in the germline V gene (reference sequence). The CDR3 extends over 15 amino acids. The V end lost 3 bases, the J end lost 1 base, and 12 bases lay between the germline ends. In DNA, the CDR3 is TGTGCCAGTAGTATGGGGTTCGGCGGCCAAGAGACCCAGTACTTC. Protein product: CASSMGFGGQETQYF.

The chain combines TRBV5-1 with TRBJ1-3; 8 nucleotides align to TRBD1. CDR1 is SGHRS and CDR2 is YFSETQ in the germline V gene. The CDR3 contains 15 residues. V shed 0 bases and J 3 bases; nucleotides not matched to a gene: 2. In DNA form, the CDR3 reads TGCGCCAGCAGCTTGGCCAGGGGGCATGGAAACACCATATATTTT. Protein product: CASSLARGHGNTIYF.

This clone was seen a handful of times. The chain is built from TRBV29-1 and TRBJ2-2; 12 bases are a match to TRBD2. CDR1 is SQVTM and CDR2 is ANQGSEA in the germline V gene. V dropped 4 bases and J dropped 6; count of bases not matched to a gene: 12. The CDR3 totals 17 residues. CDR3 nucleotide sequence: TGCAGCGTTGGGGGACTAGCGGGTCCAAGGCCCGCCGGGGAGCTGTTTTTT. Protein: CSVGGLAGPRPAGELFF.

The chain couples TRBV6-1 to TRBJ1-6; 9 bases fit TRBD1. The V segment lost 6 bases and the J segment 9 bases; nucleotides outside the gene matches: 9. This CDR3 has 15 amino acids. Per the germline V gene, CDR1 is MNHNS and CDR2 is SASEGT. CDR3 nucleotides: TGTGCCAGCAGACAAGGACAGGGGATGAGTTCACCCCTCCACTTT. This encodes CASRQGQGMSSPLHF.

The chain has TRBV5-1 and TRBJ1-1, with D maybe TRBD1 (6 bases). Germline V gene sequence: CDR1 SGHRS, CDR2 YFSETQ. V gave up 3 bases and J gave up 0 bases, with 12 bases separating them. The CDR3 runs 15 residues. CDR3 sequence (DNA): TGCGCCAGCAGCTCGTCGGGGGGCTTGAACACTGAAGCTTTCTTT. Its protein is CASSSSGGLNTEAFF.

V usage is TRBV9 and J usage is TRBJ2-7; TRBD2 matches at 10 bases. This CDR3 has 15 residues. Trimming removed 0 bases from V and 3 bases from J; junction bases left unmatched: 3. CDR1 is SGDLS and CDR2 is YYNGEE in the germline V gene. CDR3 nucleotide sequence: TGTGCCAGCAGCGTAGGGCCTAGCGGGGGCTACGAGCAGTACTTC. Translating gives CASSVGPSGGYEQYF. Full variable domain (missing parts from reference TRBV9 and TRBJ2-7): DSGVTQTPKHLITATGQRVTLRCSPRSGDLSVYWYQQSLDQGLQFLIQYYNGEERAKGNILERFSAQQFPDLHSELNLSSLELGDSALYFCASSVGPSGGYEQYFGPGTRLTVT.

There are a few counts of this clone. The CDR3 DNA follows: TGTGCCAGCAGCCCACTACTTCGAGCCTTGCAAGAGACCCAGTACTTC. Its protein product is CASSPLLRALQETQYF. The chain combines TRBV7-9 with TRBJ2-5; no clear D gene. The CDR3 runs to 16 residues. Trimming removed 5 bases from V and 2 bases from J, with 18 bases in between. Germline V gene data show CDR1 as SEHNR and CDR2 as FQNEAQ (reference sequence).

Concerning this clone: Distinct nucleotide sequences in the sample also encode this CDR3. The rearrangement links TRBV11-3 to TRBJ2-7; D might be TRBD2 (6 bases). Germline V gene sequence: CDR1 SGHNT, CDR2 YENEEA. The V and J ends lost 5 bases and 5 bases respectively, with 10 bases between them. The CDR3 covers 12 residues. The CDR3 DNA reads as TGTGCCAGCAGCATCGGAGGGAACGAGCAGTACTTC. Residues: CASSIGGNEQYF. The variable domain in full, completed from reference TRBV11-3 and TRBJ2-7, reads EAGVVQSPRYKIIEKKQPVAFWCNPISGHNTLYWYLQNLGQGPELLIRYENEEAVDDSQLPKDRFSAERLKGVDSTLKIQPAELGDSAVYLCASSIGGNEQYFGPGTRLTVT.

The table lists this clone with a few counts. V gene TRBV5-1 combines with J gene TRBJ1-1, with TRBD1 matching 8 bases. This CDR3 is built from 15 residues. J was trimmed by 1 base and V by 6 bases; bases with no gene match: 8. Germline V gene lookup returns CDR1 SGHRS and CDR2 YFSETQ. The CDR3 coding sequence is TGCGCCAGCACACCCGGGACAGGAGAGAACACTGAAGCTTTCTTT. Its protein is CASTPGTGENTEAFF.

The chain is built from TRBV7-9 and TRBJ1-4; D not resolved. The germline CDR1 and CDR2 sequences are SEHNR and FQNEAQ (reference sequence). The CDR3 has 14 residues. V shed 5 bases and J shed 4 bases, with 11 bases lying between them. DNA for the CDR3: TGTGCCAGCAGCGGGTGGGGTGATAATGAAAAACTGTTTTTT. Amino acids: CASSGWGDNEKLFF.

This chain links TRBV18 with TRBJ1-1; no firm D call. CDR3 length equals 15 residues. Germline V gene lookup returns CDR1 KGHSH and CDR2 LQKENI. Trimming shortened V by 2 bases and J by 1 base, and 11 bases separated the two germline ends. The CDR3 loop reads CASSPEVRTNTEAFF. CDR3 coding DNA: TGTGCCAGCTCACCAGAGGTTCGCACGAACACTGAAGCTTTCTTT. The full variable domain, in which reference TRBV18 and TRBJ1-1 provide the parts outside the CDR3, is NAGVMQNPRHLVRRRGQEARLRCSPMKGHSHVYWYRQLPEEGLKFMVYLQKENIIDESGMPKERFSAEFPKEGPSILRIQQVVRGDSAAYFCASSPEVRTNTEAFFGQGTRLTVV.

The rearrangement joins TRBV25-1 to TRBJ1-1, with 7 bases matching TRBD1. There are 16 residues in the CDR3. V lost 0 bases to trimming and J lost 4 bases; unmatched junction nucleotides: 8. Germline CDR1 is MGHDK and CDR2 is SYGVNS. The CDR3 region is CASSEYWGQSVTEAFF. Written as DNA, the CDR3 is TGTGCCAGCAGTGAATATTGGGGACAGAGTGTCACTGAAGCTTTCTTT.

In nucleotides, the CDR3 is TGCGCCAGCAGCTTAACTAGCGACTACGGCTACGAGCAGTACTTC. The encoded protein is CASSLTSDYGYEQYF. This chain connects TRBV5-1 to TRBJ2-5; 7 bases are shared with TRBD2. The DNA end favors TRBJ2-7, so the J call may be wrong. Per germline, CDR1 SGHRS and CDR2 YFSETQ. The CDR3 spans 15 residues.

The chain has TRBV6-5 and TRBJ2-1, with 7 positions matching TRBD2. Germline lookup yields CDR1 MNHEY and CDR2 SVGAGI. V lost 6 bases and J lost 7; bases outside the gene matches: 12. This CDR3 is 15 amino acids long. This chain's CDR3 is CASRRPGSAGNEQFF. The CDR3 DNA is TGTGCCAGCAGGCGACCGGGATCAGCGGGGAATGAGCAGTTCTTC.

This sequence joins TRBV27 and TRBJ1-1; no definite D call. In germline, CDR1 is MNHEY, CDR2 SMNVEV (reference sequence). The CDR3 covers 14 residues. Trimming cost V 2 bases and J 1 base, with 8 bases left between them. DNA for the CDR3: TGTGCCAGCAGTTTAAAGTGGCAGAACACTGAAGCTTTCTTT. This sequence encodes CASSLKWQNTEAFF.

This clone was recorded once. The chain has TRBV6-5 and TRBJ2-5; the D gene is possibly TRBD2 (6 bases). Germline-derived CDR1 and CDR2 are MNHEY and SVGAGI. V was pared by 0 bases and J by 5 bases, with 10 bases between. The CDR3 totals 14 residues. CDR3 sequence (DNA): TGTGCCAGCAGTTACTCTGGTGGGGGGGAGACCCAGTACTTC. This encodes CASSYSGGGETQYF.

The chain has TRBV5-1 and TRBJ2-6, with a tentative D call TRBD2 (6 bases). V was trimmed by 5 bases and J by 0 bases, leaving 12 bases between them. CDR3 length: 16 residues. Germline-derived CDR1 and CDR2 are SGHRS and YFSETQ. CDR3 protein: CASRFAGSSGANVLTF. The CDR3 DNA sequence: TGCGCCAGCAGGTTTGCCGGGAGCTCTGGGGCCAACGTCCTGACTTTC.

V usage is TRBV5-4 and J usage is TRBJ2-7; a possible D gene is TRBD2 (5 bases). V was trimmed by 4 bases and J by 2 bases, leaving 16 bases between them. This CDR3 contains 15 residues. In germline, CDR1 is SGHNT, CDR2 YYREEE (reference sequence). The CDR3 sequence: CASSKEPGTTYEQYF. DNA for the CDR3: TGTGCCAGCAGCAAGGAGCCGGGAACCACCTACGAGCAGTACTTC.